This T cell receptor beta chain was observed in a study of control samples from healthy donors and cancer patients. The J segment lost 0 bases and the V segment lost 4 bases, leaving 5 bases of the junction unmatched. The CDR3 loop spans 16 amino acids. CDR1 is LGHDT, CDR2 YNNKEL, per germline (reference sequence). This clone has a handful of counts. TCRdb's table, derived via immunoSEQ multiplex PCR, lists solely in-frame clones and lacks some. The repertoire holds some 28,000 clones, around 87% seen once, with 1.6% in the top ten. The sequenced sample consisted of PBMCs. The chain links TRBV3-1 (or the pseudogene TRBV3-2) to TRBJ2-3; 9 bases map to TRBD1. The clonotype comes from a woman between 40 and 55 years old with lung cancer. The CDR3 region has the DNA TGTGCCAGCAGCCCCACAGGGGGCCCCAGCACAGATACGCAGTATTTT. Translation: CASSPTGGPSTDTQYF.